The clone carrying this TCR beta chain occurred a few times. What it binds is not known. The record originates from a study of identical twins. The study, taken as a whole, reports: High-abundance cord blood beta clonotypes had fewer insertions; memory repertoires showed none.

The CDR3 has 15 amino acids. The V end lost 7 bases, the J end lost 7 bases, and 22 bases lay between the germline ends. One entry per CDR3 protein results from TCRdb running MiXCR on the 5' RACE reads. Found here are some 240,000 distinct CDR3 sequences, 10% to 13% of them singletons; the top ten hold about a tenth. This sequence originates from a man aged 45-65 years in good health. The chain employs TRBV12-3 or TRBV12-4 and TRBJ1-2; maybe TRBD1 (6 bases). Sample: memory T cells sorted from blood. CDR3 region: CASTRGTGVFGGYTF. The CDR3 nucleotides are TGTGCCAGCACTAGGGGGACGGGAGTTTTTGGTGGCTACACCTTC.